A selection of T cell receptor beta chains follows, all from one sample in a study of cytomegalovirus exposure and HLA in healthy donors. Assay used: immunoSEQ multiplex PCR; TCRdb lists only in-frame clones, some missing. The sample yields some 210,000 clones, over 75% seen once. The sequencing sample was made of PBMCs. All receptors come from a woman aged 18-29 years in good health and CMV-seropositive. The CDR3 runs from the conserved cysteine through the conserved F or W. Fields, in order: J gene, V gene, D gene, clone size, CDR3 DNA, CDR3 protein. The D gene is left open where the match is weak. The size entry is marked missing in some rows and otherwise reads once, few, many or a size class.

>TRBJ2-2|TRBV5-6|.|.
TGTGCCAGCAGCTTGGCGGCGGGAAACGGGGAGCTGTTTTTT
CASSLAAGNGELFF
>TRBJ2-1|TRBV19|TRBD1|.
TGTGCCAGTAGTATTGGACAGGGAGAGGACAATGAGCAGTTCTTC
CASSIGQGEDNEQFF
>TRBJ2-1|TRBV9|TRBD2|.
TGTGCCAGCAGCGCGGGACTAGCGGGCTACAATGAGCAGTTCTTC
CASSAGLAGYNEQFF
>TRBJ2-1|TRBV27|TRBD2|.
TGTGCCAGCAGTTTGTCTACTCCGGGACTAGCGGGAGAATCGGCTTTCAATGAGCAGTTCTTC
CASSLSTPGLAGESAFNEQFF
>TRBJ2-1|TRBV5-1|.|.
TGCGCCAGCACCAGGACTATGAGCTCCTACAATGAGCAGTTCTTC
CASTRTMSSYNEQFF
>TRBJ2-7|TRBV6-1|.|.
TGTGCCAGCAGAGGGGCAACCTACGAGCAGTACTTC
CASRGATYEQYF
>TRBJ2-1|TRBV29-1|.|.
TGCAGCGTTGGAGGCTGGTACAATGAGCAGTTCTTC
CSVGGWYNEQFF
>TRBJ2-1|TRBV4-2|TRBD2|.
TGTGCCAGCAGGGGGACCGGGACTAGCGGGCCACTCTCCTACAATGAGCAGTTCTTC
CASRGTGTSGPLSYNEQFF
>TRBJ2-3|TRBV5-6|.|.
TGTGCCAGCAGCTTCATTAGCTCAGATACGCAGTATTTT
CASSFISSDTQYF
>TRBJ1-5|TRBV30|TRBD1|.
TGTGCCTGGAGCAACCCCCGGGACAGGGTCAATCAGCCCCAGCATTTT
CAWSNPRDRVNQPQHF
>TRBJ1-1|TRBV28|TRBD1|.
TGTGCCAGCAGTTTAAAGACAGGGTTAATGAACACTGAAGCTTTCTTT
CASSLKTGLMNTEAFF
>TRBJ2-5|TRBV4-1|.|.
TGCGCCAGCAGCCAAGTGGGAGTCCGCGAGACCCAGTACTTC
CASSQVGVRETQYF
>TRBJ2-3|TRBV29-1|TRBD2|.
TGCAGCGTTGAAGGGGCTAGCGGGAGGGGGGATACGCAGTATTTT
CSVEGASGRGDTQYF
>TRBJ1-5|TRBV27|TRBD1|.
TGTGCCAGCGCTCCCACAGGGGCAGGGAATCAGCCCCAGCATTTT
CASAPTGAGNQPQHF
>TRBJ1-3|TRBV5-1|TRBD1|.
TGCGCCAGCAGCTCCGGGACAGCTGGAAACACCATATATTTT
CASSSGTAGNTIYF
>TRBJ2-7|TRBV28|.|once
TGTGCCAGCAGTTTATCAGGGGTGGGGAACGAGCAGTACTTC
CASSLSGVGNEQYF
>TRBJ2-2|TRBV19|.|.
TGTGCCAGTAGTCTTACTAGCTCCGGGGAGCTGTTTTTT
CASSLTSSGELFF
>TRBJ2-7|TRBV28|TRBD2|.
TGTGCCAGCAGTTCTGGGGGGGTTTACGAGCAGTACTTC
CASSSGGVYEQYF
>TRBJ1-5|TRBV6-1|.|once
TGTGCCAGCAGTGGGGACTGGTATAGCAATCAGCCCCAGCATTTT
CASSGDWYSNQPQHF
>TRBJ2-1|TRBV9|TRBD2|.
TGTGCCAGCAGCTGGACTAGCGGGAGTGCAAATGAGCAGTTCTTC
CASSWTSGSANEQFF
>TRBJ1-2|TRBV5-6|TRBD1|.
TGTGCCAGCAGCGGAGGGACAGCAGCTAACTATGGCTACACCTTC
CASSGGTAANYGYTF
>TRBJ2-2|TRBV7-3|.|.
TGTGCCAGCAGCTTAACGGCCACCGGGGAGCTGTTTTTT
CASSLTATGELFF
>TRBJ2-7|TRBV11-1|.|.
TGTGCCAGCAGCTTAGCGGGGGCAGGTAGATACGAGCAGTACTTC
CASSLAGAGRYEQYF
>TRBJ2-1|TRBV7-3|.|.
TGTGCCAGCAGCTTAACTAGGAGCTCCTACAATGAGCAGTTCTTC
CASSLTRSSYNEQFF
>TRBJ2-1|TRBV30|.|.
TGTGCCTGGAGGTGGGGCGGGGAACAGTTCTTC
CAWRWGGEQFF
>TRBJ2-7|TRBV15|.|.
TGTGCCACCAGCGAGACGACCGGGCCTCAAGGGGCATCCTACGAGCAGTACTTC
CATSETTGPQGASYEQYF
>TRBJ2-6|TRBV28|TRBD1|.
TGTGCCAGCAGACCTCCGGGACAGGGGAACTCTGGGGCCAACGTCCTGACTTTC
CASRPPGQGNSGANVLTF
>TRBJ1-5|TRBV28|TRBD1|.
TGTGCCAGCCGCTTCCGGGACAGGGAAGGGCGGCTGAGTCAGCCCCAGCATTTT
CASRFRDREGRLSQPQHF
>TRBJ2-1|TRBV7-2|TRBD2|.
TGTGCCAGTTCCGCGGGACTAGCGGGAGGATTAGCTGGAAATGAGCAGTTCTTC
CASSAGLAGGLAGNEQFF
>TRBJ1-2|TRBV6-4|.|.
TGTGCCAGCAGTGACGGGGGGGTAGGATATGGCTACACCTTC
CASSDGGVGYGYTF
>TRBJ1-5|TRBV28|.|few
TGTGCCAGCAGTTTTAGCCCAGGGGATCAGCCCCAGCATTTT
CASSFSPGDQPQHF
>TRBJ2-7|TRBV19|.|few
TGTGCCAGTACACTCGGCCCCCAGGGTGGCGAGCAGTACTTC
CASTLGPQGGEQYF
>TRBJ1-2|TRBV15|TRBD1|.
TGTGCCACCAGCTCCCGGACAGGGGACAACTATGGCTACACCTTC
CATSSRTGDNYGYTF
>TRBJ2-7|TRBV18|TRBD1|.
TGTGCCAGCTCACCGCGGACAGGGGGTGCGTCCTACGAGCAGTACTTC
CASSPRTGGASYEQYF
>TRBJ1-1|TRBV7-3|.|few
TGTGCCAGCAGCTTAATGCGGGGTACTGAAGCTTTCTTT
CASSLMRGTEAFF
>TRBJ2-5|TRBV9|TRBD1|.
TGTGCCAGCAGCGTGGGACAGACTCAAGAGACCCAGTACTTC
CASSVGQTQETQYF
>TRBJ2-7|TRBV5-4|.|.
TGTGCCAGCAGCCCAGTCCCCTCTAGCTCCTACGAGCAGTACTTC
CASSPVPSSSYEQYF